The table lists the clone carrying this T cell receptor (beta chain) with many counts. Its antigen remains unknown. Amplified regions were TCR beta CDR3 sequences from RNA transcripts. RT-PCR in the first round (using the HTBI primer set) targeted the TCR CDR3. Via MiXCR, TCRdb re-called the multiplex PCR reads, giving one row per CDR3 protein. The repertoire includes about 710,000 distinct CDR3 sequences, roughly 17% of them detected once, and over 7.5% sits in the top ten. Patients aged 18 to 65 had newly diagnosed hyperthyroidism lasting under 2 months. Not enrolled were patients with uncontrolled infection, other autoimmune disease, pregnancy or lactation. Clinical symptoms, serum thyroxine and TRAb, thyroid ultrasound and orbital computed tomography were used for the diagnoses. The data originate from a study of T cells in Graves' hyperthyroidism and ophthalmopathy. Study observations and caveats: Most expanded thyroid clonotypes above 0.001 recurred in blood.

This CDR3 contains 20 residues. CDR1 is SEHNR and CDR2 is FQNEAQ in the germline V gene (reference sequence). Losses at the gene ends were 1 base for V and 0 bases for J; bases not matched to a gene: 9. The genes are TRBV7-9 and TRBJ2-5, with 15 bases aligning to TRBD2. This sequence originates from a man between 18 and 29 years old with Graves' hyperthyroidism. The sequenced material came from blood. For the CDR3, the DNA is TGTGCCAGCAGCTTAGTGAGGACTAGCGGGGGGGCCCTGGACCAAGAGACCCAGTACTTC. This encodes CASSLVRTSGGALDQETQYF.